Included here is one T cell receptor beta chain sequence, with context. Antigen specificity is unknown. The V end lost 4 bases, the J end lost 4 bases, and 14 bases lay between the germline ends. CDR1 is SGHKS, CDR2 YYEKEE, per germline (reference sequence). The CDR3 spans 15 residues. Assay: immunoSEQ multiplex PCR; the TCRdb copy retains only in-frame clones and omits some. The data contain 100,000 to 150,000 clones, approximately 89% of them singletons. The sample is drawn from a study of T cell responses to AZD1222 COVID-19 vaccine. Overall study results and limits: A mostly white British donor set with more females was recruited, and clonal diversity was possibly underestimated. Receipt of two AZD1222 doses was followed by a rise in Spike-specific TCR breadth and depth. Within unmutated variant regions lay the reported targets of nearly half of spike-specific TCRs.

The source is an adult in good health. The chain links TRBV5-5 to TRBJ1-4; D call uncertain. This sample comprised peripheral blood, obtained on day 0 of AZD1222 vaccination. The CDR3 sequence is CASSPAVDVNEKLFF. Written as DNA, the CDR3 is TGTGCCAGCAGCCCTGCGGTGGACGTTAATGAAAAACTGTTTTTT. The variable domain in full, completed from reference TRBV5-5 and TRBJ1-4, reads DAGVTQSPTHLIKTRGQQVTLRCSPISGHKSVSWYQQVLGQGPQFIFQYYEKEERGRGNFPDRFSARQFPNYSSELNVNALLLGDSALYLCASSPAVDVNEKLFFGSGTQLSVL.